This TCR beta chain emerged from a study of shared clonotypes between healthy human individuals. Turning to the study itself: A donor's plate count was three for CD4 naive and three for CD4 memory; CD8 naive had two and CD8 memory one. Regarding the study as a whole: Researchers sampled blood only, noting tissue repertoires likely differ.

Libraries were prepared by immunoSEQ multiplex PCR; TCRdb keeps only in-frame clonotypes and omits some of them. This sample has roughly 2,000,000 clones, with about 94% found just once. Germline V CDR1 and CDR2: GTSNPN, SVGIG (reference sequence). The CDR3 is 11 residues long. Trimming pared 8 bases from V and 1 base from J, leaving 8 bases between. As defined, naive CD8 cells were CD45RO-negative and positively selected for CCR7, with terminally differentiated effector memory CD45RA+ cells excluded. In the case of this clone: The antigen is unknown. At the DNA level, this CDR3 is encoded by other sequences in the same sample as well.

The sequenced sample consisted of naive CD8+ T cells sorted from blood. J is TRBJ1-1 and V is TRBV30; D may be TRBD1 (5 bases). This clonotype was sampled from a young man in good health. CDR3: CASDRNTEAFF. The CDR3 bases are TGTGCCAGCGACAGGAACACTGAAGCTTTCTTT. The full variable domain, in which reference TRBV30 and TRBJ1-1 provide the parts outside the CDR3, is SQTIHQWPATLVQPVGSPLSLECTVEGTSNPNLYWYRQAAGRGLQLLFYSVGIGQISSEVPQNLSASRPQDRQFILSSKKLLLSDSGFYLCASDRNTEAFFGQGTRLTVV.